These 5 T cell receptor beta chains came from one sample sequenced in a study of cytomegalovirus exposure and HLA in healthy donors. Primers: 60 Vbeta forward and 13 Jbeta reverse. Clones were read by immunoSEQ multiplex PCR, and TCRdb kept only the in-frame ones, dropping some. The table shows 250,000 or so clones, with about 93% occurring only once. Sequenced input: PBMCs. The origin of the receptors is a girl under 10 years old in good health and CMV-seronegative.

In nucleotides, the CDR3 is TGTGCCAGCAGTACCCGGACTAGCGGGGAAATGGACGAGCAGTACTTC. Translating it yields CASSTRTSGEMDEQYF. The chain recombines TRBV28 with TRBJ2-7; TRBD2 matches 12 bases. The CDR3 covers 16 residues. Germline-derived CDR1 and CDR2 are MDHEN and SYDVKM. Trimming cost V 5 bases and J 5 bases; bases outside gene matches: 10. Together with reference TRBV28 and TRBJ2-7, the CDR3 gives the full variable domain: DVKVTQSSRYLVKRTGEKVFLECVQDMDHENMFWYRQDPGLGLRLIYFSYDVKMKEKGDIPEGYSVSREKKERFSLILESASTNQTSMYLCASSTRTSGEMDEQYFGPGTRLTVT.

The genes are TRBV6-7 and TRBJ2-6; 10 nucleotides line up with TRBD1. TRBV6-7 is known as an ORF, though its function is uncertain. CDR3 length equals 19 residues. V gave up 2 bases and J gave up 0 bases; unmatched junction bases: 7. The CDR3: CASSYPGTGAYSGANVLTF. The CDR3 coding sequence is TGTGCCAGCAGTTACCCCGGGACAGGGGCCTACTCTGGGGCCAACGTCCTGACTTTC.

The CDR3 loop is CSGLAGRTDTQYF. CDR3 coding DNA: TGCAGCGGACTAGCGGGAAGGACAGATACGCAGTATTTT. V is TRBV29-1 and J is TRBJ2-3, with TRBD2 matching 11 bases. CDR1 and CDR2 (germline): SQVTM, ANQGSEA. The V gene end was trimmed by 7 bases and the J gene end by 3 bases; junction bases not matched to a gene: 3. The CDR3 has 13 amino acids.

Of note for this clone: The germline gene is not matched at one end of the junction; a read error may be the cause. V usage is TRBV4-1 and J usage is TRBJ2-5; unclear D gene. The CDR3 spans 16 residues. Germline V gene sequence: CDR1 MGHRA, CDR2 YSYEKL. Here the CDR3 reads CASSQDPHFPGETHYF. Here the CDR3 DNA reads TGCGCCAGCAGCCAAGATCCCCACTTCCCGGGTGAGACCCACTACTTC.

In its sample, this clone was seen a few times. This chain joins TRBV5-6 and TRBJ2-2; D perhaps matches TRBD2 (6 bases). V lost 4 bases and J 6 bases, leaving 19 bases between the germline ends. The CDR3 totals 16 residues. In germline, CDR1 is SGHDT, CDR2 YYEEEE. The CDR3 nucleotides read TGTGCCAGCAGCGTGGAGTCCTTGTCTAGCGCCGGGGAGCTGTTTTTT. Its translation: CASSVESLSSAGELFF. The full variable domain, completed using reference TRBV5-6 and TRBJ2-2, is DAGVTQSPTHLIKTRGQQVTLRCSPKSGHDTVSWYQQALGQGPQFIFQYYEEEERQRGNFPDRFSGHQFPNYSSELNVNALLLGDSALYLCASSVESLSSAGELFFGEGSRLTVL.